This T cell receptor (beta chain) was recovered during a study of spatial heterogeneity in lung cancer. Study information: Investigators collected some blood samples at disease recurrence, and the median time to first recurrence was roughly 360 days.

TCRdb reanalysed the 5' RACE reads using MiXCR and keeps one entry per CDR3 protein. This table holds approximately 10,000 distinct CDR3 sequences, approximately 3.5% found once. This clonotype is judged medium-sized. This beta chain is a stray sequence in a library constructed for alpha chains; its clone size is not meaningful. This CDR3 comprises 15 residues. Germline V CDR1 and CDR2: SGDLS, YYNGEE. V shed 0 bases and J 8 bases; nucleotides not matched to a gene: 6. Time point in this sample: blood taken at disease recurrence. Sequencing of whole RNA from tumor, nontumor lung or frozen PBMC involved no sorting.

The source was PBMCs, collected at recurrence. The chain carries TRBV9 and TRBJ2-2; TRBD1 matches 8 bases. The source of this sequence is a female donor with early-stage non-small cell lung cancer. The CDR3 coding sequence is TGTGCCAGCAGCGTAGGGACAGGGCGTTTTGGGGAGCTGTTTTTT. Translated, it gives CASSVGTGRFGELFF.